This TCR beta chain derives from a study of blood T cell repertoires in COVID-19. At the level of the study: Donors in the United States, Italy and Spain gave samples during acute or convalescent COVID-19.

Using immunoSEQ multiplex PCR, the repertoire was profiled, and TCRdb retains in-frame clones only, with some absent. The sample contains under 95,000 clones, around nine tenths of which appear only once. CDR1 is SGHTA, CDR2 FQGNSA, per germline. The CDR3 extends over 13 amino acids. Trimming took 1 base from V and 4 from J, leaving 7 bases between them. Sequenced: peripheral blood. The TCR was taken from a man in his sixties with acute or convalescent COVID-19. The V call is TRBV7-2, the J call TRBJ2-5; D is unresolved. The CDR3 sequence is CASSLGSRETQYF. In DNA form, the CDR3 reads TGTGCCAGCAGCTTAGGCTCCAGAGAGACCCAGTACTTC.